A single sample gave rise to the 3 T cell receptor beta chains below, sequenced in a study of human T cells and chemical hapten exposure (dated by TCRdb to about 2021). Library creation used RACE. Sequencing instrument: NextSeq 500. In TCRdb, the public reads were trimmed at Q25 with fastp and aligned with MiXCR, with productive beta chains retained. Entries that share a CDR3 protein sequence are merged under the most common genes and DNA. Here the sample has more than 150,000 distinct CDR3 sequences; 25% to 35% occur a single time. The ten most abundant clones make up about 2.7% of the sample. The time point label for this specimen denotes: pre-sensitization, week 0. The treatment or condition label corresponds to: therapeutic diphenylcyclopropenone sensitization with weekly scalp DPC. This material consisted of whole blood, taken in connection with sensitization to the hapten diphenylcyclopropenone (DPC). All receptors derive from a woman in her twenties or thirties with alopecia areata. Some clones in this sample may be carry-over from other donors' samples.

This clonotype turned up a few times. The chain combines TRBV29-1 with TRBJ1-4, with 8 bases aligning to TRBD1. Germline CDR1 reads SQVTM; CDR2 reads ANQGSEA. Germline trimming cut 7 bases from V and 3 bases from J; bases unmatched to any gene: 4. The CDR3 is made up of 13 amino acids. CDR3 region: CSAQGAPNEKLFF. In DNA form, the CDR3 reads TGCAGCGCTCAGGGGGCGCCTAATGAAAAACTGTTTTTT.

The chain has TRBV15 and TRBJ1-1; TRBD1 matches at 10 bases. The V gene end was trimmed by 5 bases and the J gene end by 4 bases; junction bases not matched to a gene: 7. The germline gives CDR1 LNHNV, CDR2 YYDKDF (reference sequence). The CDR3 loop spans 15 amino acids. The CDR3: CATSLRQGAVTEAFF. The CDR3 nucleotides are TGTGCCACCAGCCTTCGACAGGGGGCGGTCACTGAAGCTTTCTTT.

The genes are TRBV7-2 and TRBJ2-3, with 8 bases identical to TRBD1. Germline assignment: CDR1 SGHTA and CDR2 FQGNSA. The CDR3 totals 16 residues. V gave up 1 base and J gave up 5 bases; unmatched junction bases: 8. This chain's CDR3 is CASSLVVGQGVDTQYF. Written as DNA, the CDR3 is TGTGCCAGCAGCTTAGTAGTAGGACAGGGAGTAGATACGCAGTATTTT.